Below, 3 T cell receptor beta chains from the same sample are listed, as sequenced in a study of shared clonotypes between healthy human individuals. Some clones are missing from TCRdb's copy, which holds only in-frame ones; the method was immunoSEQ multiplex PCR. The data show about 1.5 million clones, approximately 98% seen once. The sequenced material came from naive CD4+ T cells sorted from blood. Subset meaning: CD45RA+ positively selected. The origin of the receptors is a man in his thirties or forties in good health.

The chain has TRBV7-9 and TRBJ2-5; D gene ambiguous. The CDR3 totals 15 residues. Germline CDR1 reads SEHNR; CDR2 reads FQNEAQ (reference sequence). Between the trimmed V and J ends, which lost 1 base and 4 bases, there was a span of 13 bases. The CDR3 sequence is CASSLESRLGETQYF. The CDR3 DNA reads as TGTGCCAGCAGCTTAGAATCTAGGTTGGGAGAGACCCAGTACTTC.

The rearrangement uses TRBV5-5 and TRBJ2-5; TRBD2 aligns across 14 bases. The CDR3 spans 15 residues. The germline V gene encodes CDR1 SGHKS and CDR2 YYEKEE (reference sequence). V lost 4 bases and J lost 4; bases outside the gene matches: 3. CDR3 nucleotides: TGTGCCAGCAGCAAAGGACTAGCGGGAGGAGAGACCCAGTACTTC. The encoded protein is CASSKGLAGGETQYF. Based on the CDR3 plus reference TRBV5-5 and TRBJ2-5, the full variable domain is DAGVTQSPTHLIKTRGQQVTLRCSPISGHKSVSWYQQVLGQGPQFIFQYYEKEERGRGNFPDRFSARQFPNYSSELNVNALLLGDSALYLCASSKGLAGGETQYFGPGTRLLVL.

With regard to this clone: This CDR3 is also generated by other DNA sequences in the sample. This chain joins TRBV5-1 and TRBJ1-1, with D hard to call. Deletions cut 0 bases from V and 3 bases from J, with 6 bases between. This CDR3 region has 13 residues. CDR1 and CDR2 (germline): SGHRS, YFSETQ. The CDR3 sequence: CASSLVGDTEAFF. DNA of the CDR3: TGCGCCAGCAGCTTGGTTGGGGACACTGAAGCTTTCTTT.